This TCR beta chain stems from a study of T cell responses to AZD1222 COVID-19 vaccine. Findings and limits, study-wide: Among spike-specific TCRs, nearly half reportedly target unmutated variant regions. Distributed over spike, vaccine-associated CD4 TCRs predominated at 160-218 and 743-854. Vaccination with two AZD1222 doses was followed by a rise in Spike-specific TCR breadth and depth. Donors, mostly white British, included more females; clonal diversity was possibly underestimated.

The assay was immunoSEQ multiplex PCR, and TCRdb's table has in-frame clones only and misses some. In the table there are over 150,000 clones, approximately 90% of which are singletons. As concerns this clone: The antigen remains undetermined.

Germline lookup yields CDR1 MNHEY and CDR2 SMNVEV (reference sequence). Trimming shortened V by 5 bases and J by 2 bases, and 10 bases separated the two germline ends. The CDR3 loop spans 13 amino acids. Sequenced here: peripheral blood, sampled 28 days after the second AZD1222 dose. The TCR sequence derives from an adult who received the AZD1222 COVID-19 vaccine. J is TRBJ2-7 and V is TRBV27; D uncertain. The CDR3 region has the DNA TGTGCCAGCAGTCCCGGGCCTGCCTACGAGCAGTACTTC. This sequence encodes CASSPGPAYEQYF.